This T cell receptor (beta chain) was identified during a study of human T cells and chemical hapten exposure. About the research overall: Enrolled patients were predominantly female and had alopecia areata, totalis or universalis. Whole-study results and caveats: After DPC sensitization, TCRs above 1 in 1000 frequency showed no change.

Germline V lookup: CDR1 SGHTA, CDR2 FQGNSA. CDR3 length: 14 amino acids. The germline V and J ends were trimmed by 5 bases and 1 base, with 10 bases remaining between them. Individual cDNA molecules in this library carried unique molecular identifiers. TCRdb re-called the RACE reads through MiXCR, storing one row per CDR3 protein. Of about 110,000 distinct CDR3 sequences listed, about a tenth are singletons. Noted time point: patch test 2, 6 weeks after DPC sensitization. Documented treatment: therapeutic diphenylcyclopropenone sensitization with weekly scalp DPC. The table lists this clonotype with a few counts. Antigen: not known.

Sequences were derived from whole blood, sampled in connection with sensitization to the hapten diphenylcyclopropenone (DPC). The rearrangement links TRBV7-2 to TRBJ2-3; a weak D match, TRBD2 (6 bases). This sequence originates from a woman in her thirties or forties with alopecia areata. Some clones in this sample may be carry-over from other donors' samples. DNA for the CDR3: TGTGCCAGCAGCCCGACTAGGGGCACAGATACGCAGTATTTT. Translating gives CASSPTRGTDTQYF.